These 30 T cell receptor beta chains came from one sample sequenced in a study of cytomegalovirus exposure and HLA in healthy donors (TCRdb year 2017). Library preparation used the immunoSEQ multiplex PCR assay. The multiplex PCR relied on a mix of 60 forward primers for TCR Vbeta segments and 13 reverse primers for TCR Jbeta segments. Imported from immuneACCESS, the table was reduced by TCRdb to in-frame sequences with V and J called. These copies leave out some clones; in studies compared against another copy, an unresolved V gene accounts for under half, and the cause of the remainder is not known. The sample table holds about 200,000 clones, of which 65% to 85% were seen once. The top ten constitute roughly 1.6% of the sample. The sample consisted of PBMCs. Source of these receptors: a man aged 50-59 years in good health and CMV-seronegative.

V gene TRBV7-9 combines with J gene TRBJ2-7, with TRBD2 matching 7 bases. After removal of 3 bases from V and 3 bases from J, the junction contained 11 bases not matched to a gene. Germline CDR1 and CDR2: SEHNR and FQNEAQ (reference sequence). The CDR3 loop spans 16 amino acids. In nucleotides, the CDR3 is TGTGCCAGCAGCTTGGGGGGGTCGGGCGGAGTCTACGAGCAGTACTTC. As protein: CASSLGGSGGVYEQYF.

The V and J genes are TRBV6-6 and TRBJ2-3, with 8 bases aligning to TRBD2. Germline CDR1 is MNHNY and CDR2 is SVGAGI (reference sequence). This CDR3 spans 16 amino acids. The trim removed 2 bases at V and 6 bases at J, leaving 10 bases unmatched. The CDR3 spells CASSYGLAGGADTQYF. In DNA form, the CDR3 reads TGTGCCAGCAGTTACGGGCTAGCGGGCGGTGCGGATACGCAGTATTTT.

The rearrangement uses TRBV28 and TRBJ1-2; no clear D gene. CDR1 is MDHEN and CDR2 is SYDVKM in the germline V gene. V gave up 6 bases and J gave up 0 bases, with 20 bases separating them. The CDR3 runs to 17 residues. CDR3 loop: CASSPRGSSLANYGYTF. DNA for the CDR3: TGTGCCAGCAGCCCACGCGGCTCCAGCCTAGCTAACTATGGCTACACCTTC.

The chain joins TRBV9 to TRBJ2-7, with TRBD2 as a possible D gene (6 bases). The germline CDR1 and CDR2 sequences are SGDLS and YYNGEE. The germline V and J ends were trimmed by 2 bases and 2 bases, with 11 bases remaining between them. CDR3 length: 14 amino acids. The CDR3 nucleotides are TGTGCCAGCAGCGTCGGAGGGAGTCCCTACGAGCAGTACTTC. Its translation is CASSVGGSPYEQYF. The full variable domain, rest sourced from reference TRBV9 and TRBJ2-7, is DSGVTQTPKHLITATGQRVTLRCSPRSGDLSVYWYQQSLDQGLQFLIQYYNGEERAKGNILERFSAQQFPDLHSELNLSSLELGDSALYFCASSVGGSPYEQYFGPGTRLTVT.

The V and J genes are TRBV9 and TRBJ2-1; 13 bases fit TRBD2. CDR3 length: 18 residues. V trimming: 3 bases; J trimming: 3 bases; junction bases outside the gene matches: 9. Germline V CDR1 and CDR2: SGDLS, YYNGEE. The CDR3 coding sequence is TGTGCCAGCAGCGCCAGGACTAGCGGGAGCGGGGGCTACAATGAGCAGTTCTTC. Translated, it gives CASSARTSGSGGYNEQFF.

The V gene is TRBV21-1, the J gene TRBJ2-1; the D segment call TRBD1 is taken from the table without a DNA check. TRBV21-1 is marked as a pseudogene. This CDR3 is built from 13 residues. CDR3 region: CASSMGSGYEQFF. The CDR3 bases are TGTGCCAGCAGCATGGGCAGTGGCTATGAGCAGTTCTTC.

The rearrangement uses TRBV7-9 and TRBJ2-1; 9 bases match TRBD2. The CDR3 is 15 residues long. Per the germline V gene, CDR1 is SEHNR and CDR2 is FQNEAQ (reference sequence). With 3 bases clipped from V and 7 bases from J, the junction kept 7 bases outside the gene matches. The CDR3 here is CASSFPSGMRNEQFF. The CDR3 DNA is TGTGCCAGCAGCTTTCCTAGCGGGATGAGGAATGAGCAGTTCTTC.

The chain combines TRBV10-3 with TRBJ1-5; D uncertain. The CDR3 has 16 amino acids. Between the trimmed V and J ends, which lost 0 bases and 2 bases, there was a span of 11 bases. The germline CDR1 and CDR2 sequences are ENHRY and SYGVKD. CDR3 nucleotides: TGTGCCATCAGTGAGTCCGAGGGTGTGGGCAATCAGCCCCAGCATTTT. It specifies CAISESEGVGNQPQHF.

This clone was detected a few times. V usage is TRBV5-1 and J usage is TRBJ1-4; 7 nucleotides agree with TRBD1. Per the germline V gene, CDR1 is SGHRS and CDR2 is YFSETQ. This CDR3 is 15 amino acids long. Trimming removed 3 bases from V and 4 bases from J; junction bases left unmatched: 6. CDR3 sequence (DNA): TGCGCCAGCAGCTCCAAGACAGGGCTTAATGAAAAACTGTTTTTT. Its protein is CASSSKTGLNEKLFF.

The DNA of the CDR3 is TGCGCCAGCAGCTCCCGGGACAGCCGGTCCTTGGGGGAGCAGTTCTTC. Its protein is CASSSRDSRSLGEQFF. V and J are TRBV5-1 and TRBJ2-1, with TRBD1 matching over 7 bases. This CDR3 is built from 16 residues. The V gene's germline CDR1 is SGHRS and CDR2 YFSETQ. The trim removed 3 bases at V and 10 bases at J, leaving 16 bases unmatched.

This clone showed up just once. The chain carries TRBV2 and TRBJ2-7; 11 positions match TRBD1. CDR3 length: 14 amino acids. Germline-derived CDR1 and CDR2 are SNHLY and FYNNEI. Trimming removed 6 bases from V and 5 bases from J; junction bases left unmatched: 6. The CDR3 DNA reads TGTGCCAGCAGCACTGGACAGGGGGCTGACGAGCAGTACTTC. It specifies CASSTGQGADEQYF.

This clone was observed a few times. V is TRBV5-8 and J is TRBJ2-1; D unclear. The CDR3 runs 15 residues. Germline V gives CDR1 SGHTS, CDR2 YDEGEE. With 4 bases removed from V and 0 bases from J, the gap between germline ends came to 11 bases. Here the CDR3 DNA reads TGTGCCAGCAGCCCTAGGCTAAGCTCCTACAATGAGCAGTTCTTC. This codes for CASSPRLSSYNEQFF. Looking up the rest from reference TRBV5-8 and TRBJ2-1 gives the full variable domain: EAGVTQSPTHLIKTRGQQATLRCSPISGHTSVYWYQQALGLGLQFLLWYDEGEERNRGNFPPRFSGRQFPNYSSELNVNALELEDSALYLCASSPRLSSYNEQFFGPGTRLTVL.

The chain carries TRBV5-4 and TRBJ2-7; 8 bases fit TRBD1. The germline V gene has CDR1 SGHNT and CDR2 YYREEE (reference sequence). The CDR3 covers 15 residues. J lost 0 bases, V lost 4 bases, and 6 bases had no gene match. The CDR3 spells CASSPLQGDSYEQYF. In nucleotides, the CDR3 is TGTGCCAGCAGCCCCCTACAGGGGGACTCCTACGAGCAGTACTTC.

The chain joins TRBV9 to TRBJ2-3, with D maybe TRBD2 (5 bases). CDR1 SGDLS and CDR2 YYNGEE come from the germline V gene. The CDR3 consists of 14 residues. Trimming took 2 bases from V and 6 from J, leaving 13 bases between them. CDR3 coding DNA: TGTGCCAGCAGCGTCGGGGTCCTGTCGGATACGCAGTATTTT. Translating it yields CASSVGVLSDTQYF.

The chain recombines TRBV30 with TRBJ1-1, with 10 bases identical to TRBD1. CDR3 length: 13 amino acids. With V trimmed by 2 bases and J by 7 bases, 4 bases remained unmatched. CDR1 is GTSNPN and CDR2 is SVGIG in the germline V gene (reference sequence). The CDR3 reads CAWSQGQGVEAFF. The CDR3 DNA is TGTGCCTGGAGTCAAGGACAGGGGGTTGAAGCTTTCTTT. The complete variable domain, with remaining parts taken from reference TRBV30 and TRBJ1-1, reads SQTIHQWPATLVQPVGSPLSLECTVEGTSNPNLYWYRQAAGRGLQLLFYSVGIGQISSEVPQNLSASRPQDRQFILSSKKLLLSDSGFYLCAWSQGQGVEAFFGQGTRLTVV.

The chain carries TRBV5-4 and TRBJ2-2, with TRBD2 identical over 9 bases. This CDR3 spans 16 amino acids. Germline V gene lookup returns CDR1 SGHNT and CDR2 YYREEE (reference sequence). The V segment lost 4 bases and the J segment 0 bases; nucleotides outside the gene matches: 4. The CDR3: CASSPLAGTNTGELFF. CDR3 coding DNA: TGTGCCAGCAGCCCTCTAGCGGGAACGAACACCGGGGAGCTGTTTTTT.

This chain links TRBV5-6 with TRBJ1-6; maybe TRBD1 (5 bases). CDR3 length equals 16 residues. Germline CDR1 SGHDT, CDR2 YYEEEE. Deletions cut 2 bases from V and 8 bases from J, with 17 bases between. The CDR3 loop is CASSFGGVGDYSPLHF. Here the CDR3 DNA reads TGTGCCAGCAGCTTCGGCGGGGTAGGGGATTATTCACCCCTCCACTTT.

This chain connects TRBV9 to TRBJ1-2; weak D call: TRBD1 (5 bases). V was trimmed by 3 bases and J by 4 bases, leaving 13 bases between them. CDR3 length: 14 amino acids. Looked up from germline, CDR1 is SGDLS and CDR2 is YYNGEE. This chain's CDR3 is CASSGGRNFYGYTF. The DNA of the CDR3 is TGTGCCAGCAGCGGGGGCAGGAACTTCTATGGCTACACCTTC.

The chain has TRBV7-3 and TRBJ2-7, with D unresolved. This CDR3 region has 14 residues. Germline V gene lookup returns CDR1 SGHTA and CDR2 FQGTGA. V lost 3 bases and J lost 5, with 14 bases in between. The DNA for the CDR3 is TGTGCCAGCAGCTTGGGCCAGGCCCCCCACGAGCAGTACTTC. Translating it yields CASSLGQAPHEQYF.

The gene calls are TRBV4-1 and TRBJ2-3; 10 bases are shared with TRBD2. V gave up 6 bases and J gave up 2 bases; unmatched junction bases: 8. Germline assignment: CDR1 MGHRA and CDR2 YSYEKL. The CDR3 is 16 residues long. CDR3 DNA sequence: TGCGCCAGCAGTCCCGAGGGACTAGCGATCACAGATACGCAGTATTTT. Protein sequence: CASSPEGLAITDTQYF.

The chain employs TRBV27 and TRBJ2-7, with 8 positions matching TRBD2. Germline lookup yields CDR1 MNHEY and CDR2 SMNVEV (reference sequence). With V trimmed by 5 bases and J by 6 bases, 12 bases remained unmatched. The CDR3 runs 15 residues. The CDR3 DNA follows: TGTGCCAGCAGTCTAAGCGGGAGTTGGGGGCGCGAGCAGTACTTC. Protein: CASSLSGSWGREQYF.

V and J are TRBV7-2 and TRBJ2-7; maybe TRBD2 (5 bases). Germline CDR1 SGHTA, CDR2 FQGNSA. The V gene lost 4 bases and the J gene lost 2 bases, with 9 bases spanning the gap. This CDR3 has 13 amino acids. The CDR3 protein is CASSSSGTYEQYF. In nucleotides, the CDR3 is TGTGCCAGCAGCTCCTCGGGGACCTACGAGCAGTACTTC.

Only a few counts were recorded for this clone. The J gene is TRBJ2-7, the V gene TRBV19, with D maybe TRBD1 (6 bases). The CDR3 runs to 14 residues. The germline CDR1 and CDR2 sequences are LNHDA and SQIVND (reference sequence). V was cut by 3 bases and J by 5 bases, with 14 bases left in between. The CDR3: CASSMTQGGHEQYF. The CDR3 region has the DNA TGTGCCAGTAGTATGACACAGGGTGGACACGAGCAGTACTTC.

The chain carries TRBV27 and TRBJ2-1; the match to TRBD1 covers 9 bases. This CDR3 is built from 15 residues. J lost 0 bases, V lost 7 bases, and 4 bases had no gene match. Looked up from germline, CDR1 is MNHEY and CDR2 is SMNVEV (reference sequence). The CDR3 DNA reads as TGTGCCAGCATACGGGACAGGGTCTCCTACAATGAGCAGTTCTTC. The encoded protein is CASIRDRVSYNEQFF.

This clone came up once. The V gene is TRBV5-4, the J gene TRBJ2-7; tentatively, D is TRBD2 (5 bases). Germline V lookup: CDR1 SGHNT, CDR2 YYREEE (reference sequence). The CDR3 loop spans 13 amino acids. V lost 5 bases and J lost 3, with 12 bases in between. The CDR3 region has the DNA TGTGCCAGCAGTTCAAGCGGAAACTACGAGCAGTACTTC. Protein sequence: CASSSSGNYEQYF.

This clone was picked up a small number of times. The identical CDR3 is also encoded by other nucleotide sequences in the sample. The chain employs TRBV23-1 and TRBJ2-7; tentative D call: TRBD1 (5 bases). TRBV23-1 belongs to the ORF category, with a function that is uncertain. The length of the CDR3 is 10 residues. The V end lost 6 bases, the J end lost 5 bases, and 5 bases lay between the germline ends. CDR3 amino acids: CASRGHEQYF. The CDR3 DNA sequence: TGCGCCAGCAGGGGGCACGAGCAGTACTTC.

The chain combines TRBV28 with TRBJ2-2, with D perhaps TRBD2 (6 bases). The CDR3 totals 16 residues. V dropped 4 bases and J dropped 6 bases, with 18 bases sitting between them. Germline loops: CDR1 MDHEN, CDR2 SYDVKM. DNA for the CDR3: TGTGCCAGCAGTTCCACCGCTGAGGAGCGGGCCGGGGAGCTGTTTTTT. Its translation is CASSSTAEERAGELFF.

The table lists this clone with a count of one. The V and J genes are TRBV10-3 and TRBJ1-1, with D possibly TRBD1 on 5 matching bases. This CDR3 region has 13 residues. Looked up from germline, CDR1 is ENHRY and CDR2 is SYGVKD. V shed 5 bases and J shed 0 bases, with 7 bases lying between them. CDR3 sequence: CAISSTVNTEAFF. Written as DNA, the CDR3 is TGTGCCATCAGTTCGACAGTGAACACTGAAGCTTTCTTT.

The chain joins TRBV18 to TRBJ1-1, with D possibly TRBD1 on 5 matching bases. The CDR3 loop spans 14 amino acids. Germline V gene lookup returns CDR1 KGHSH and CDR2 LQKENI. V was pared by 3 bases and J by 0 bases, with 8 bases between. CDR3 sequence: CASSPTALNTEAFF. CDR3 sequence (DNA): TGTGCCAGCTCACCGACAGCCTTGAACACTGAAGCTTTCTTT.

The chain has TRBV5-5 and TRBJ2-7, with TRBD2 identical over 8 bases. The CDR3 has 14 amino acids. Germline CDR1 and CDR2: SGHKS and YYEKEE (reference sequence). J gave up 5 bases and V 4 bases, and 8 bases lay outside the gene matches. This CDR3 reads CASSLGLGVDEQYF. CDR3 nucleotide sequence: TGTGCCAGCAGCCTGGGACTAGGGGTCGACGAGCAGTACTTC.